The entry below describes one T cell receptor (beta chain). Its matching antigen is unknown. With 0 bases clipped from V and 0 bases from J, the junction kept 2 bases outside the gene matches. CDR1 is ENHRY and CDR2 is SYGVKD in the germline V gene. The CDR3 is 16 residues long. This table comes from immunoSEQ multiplex PCR, and its TCRdb copy is limited to in-frame clones, with some not included. The sample contains about 1.5 million clones, 95% to 99% of which appear only once. The data were taken from a study of shared clonotypes between healthy human individuals. Across the study: For every donor, three CD4 naive, three CD4 memory, two CD8 naive and one CD8 memory plates were used. The study's findings and limits: Approximately 5.4% of naive CD4 clonotypes were common to a few donors. Clonotype sharing among donors, it was expected, would be affected by sequencing depth. Clonotypes which were not shared had lower generation probabilities than clonotypes that all four donors shared.

This TCR was sampled from a man between 25 and 39 years old in good health. Specimen: naive CD4+ T cells sorted from blood. The subset denotes: CD45RA+ positively selected. The chain carries TRBV10-3 and TRBJ2-7, with TRBD2 matching over 10 bases. The CDR3 nucleotides are TGTGCCATCAGTGAGTCTGGACTAGCGGCCTCCTACGAGCAGTACTTC. Residues: CAISESGLAASYEQYF.